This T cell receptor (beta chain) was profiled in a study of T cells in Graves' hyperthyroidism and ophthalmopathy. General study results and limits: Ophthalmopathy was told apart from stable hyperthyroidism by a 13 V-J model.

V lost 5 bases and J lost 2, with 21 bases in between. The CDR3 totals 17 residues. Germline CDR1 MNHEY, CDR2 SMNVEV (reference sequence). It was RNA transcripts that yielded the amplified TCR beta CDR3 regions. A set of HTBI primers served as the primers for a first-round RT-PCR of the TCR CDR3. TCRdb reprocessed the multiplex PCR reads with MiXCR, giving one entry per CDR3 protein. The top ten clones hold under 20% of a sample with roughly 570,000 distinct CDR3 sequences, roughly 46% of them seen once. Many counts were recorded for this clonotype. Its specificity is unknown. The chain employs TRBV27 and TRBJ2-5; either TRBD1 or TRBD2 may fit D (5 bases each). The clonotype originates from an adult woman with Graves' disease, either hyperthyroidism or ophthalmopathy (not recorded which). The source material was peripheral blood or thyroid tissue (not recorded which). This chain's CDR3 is CASSRSWGSVPQETQYF. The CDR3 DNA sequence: TGTGCCAGCAGTAGGTCATGGGGGAGCGTCCCTCAAGAGACCCAGTACTTC.